This TCR beta chain emerged from a study of cytomegalovirus exposure and HLA in healthy donors. About the study: Within an early data release were around 87 million unique TCRs drawn from HLA-typed donors.

60 Vbeta and 13 Jbeta primers were used in PCR. Original processing notes: As a later analysis found, there were about 80 million unique TCR beta chains, of which roughly 11 million were shared. Generated by immunoSEQ multiplex PCR, the TCRdb table keeps only in-frame clones and is missing some. V, J and clone size were drawn from that table, and D and trimming were deduced from the DNA. The sample includes about 100,000 clones, roughly 75% of them seen just once. Germline CDR1 and CDR2: MDHEN and SYDVKM. Trimming removed 3 bases from V and 3 bases from J; junction bases left unmatched: 15. The CDR3 has 18 residues.

Input material: PBMCs. The source of this sequence is a woman in her thirties or forties in good health and CMV-seronegative. The V call is TRBV28, the J call TRBJ1-1; the match to TRBD1 covers 8 bases. CDR3 protein: CASSFSAQGAYAHTEAFF. The CDR3 DNA is TGTGCCAGCAGTTTCAGTGCCCAGGGGGCCTACGCTCACACTGAAGCTTTCTTT.